The sequence of this T cell receptor (beta chain) was determined in a study of T-cell reconstitution after alpha-beta-depleted transplantation in children. On this clonotype: Its antigen is as yet unknown.

The trim removed 6 bases at V and 2 bases at J, leaving 4 bases unmatched. This CDR3 has 13 residues. The germline V gene encodes CDR1 DFQATT and CDR2 SNEGSKA (reference sequence). Overall study findings and caveats: Several hundred graft clones that had expanded were reportedly the source of alpha-beta T cells about two months after transplant. After one year, T-cell counts and TCRbeta diversity mostly came from new T cells. Some patients showed high day-60 TCRbeta diversity, which derived from surviving recipient T cells and thymic progenitors.

For TCRbeta, the library was prepared with unique molecular identifiers. Using its own MiXCR run on the PCR reads, TCRdb lists one record per CDR3 protein. The table records 400,000 to 450,000 distinct CDR3 sequences, 43% of them present only once. Sequences were derived from PBMCs, sampled before TCRalphabeta/CD19-depleted stem cell transplant. The clonotype was recovered from a girl aged 2 to 10 with aplastic anemia, due to receive a stem cell transplant. The V and J genes are TRBV20-1 and TRBJ2-3; TRBD1 matches at 8 bases. The DNA of the CDR3 is TGCAGTGCAGACAGGGGCCCCACAGATACGCAGTATTTT. Protein sequence: CSADRGPTDTQYF.